A selection of T cell receptor beta chains follows, all from one sample in a study of T cell responses to AZD1222 COVID-19 vaccine. This table comes from immunoSEQ multiplex PCR, and its TCRdb copy is limited to in-frame clones, with some not included. The table shows some 120,000 clones, with 80% to 90% occurring only once. The sequencing here drew on peripheral blood, taken on day 0 of AZD1222 vaccination. These receptors all come from an adult in good health. Each CDR3 is given with its conserved first and last residue. A D gene is named only where the DNA matches it firmly. Size is stated for part of the rows, as once, few or many counts, or as a class when the clone is expanded.

cdr3_aa: CASSEASGGTGELFF; cdr3_nt: TGTGCCAGCAGTGAGGCTAGCGGGGGGACCGGGGAGCTGTTTTTT; j_call: TRBJ2-2; d_call: TRBD2; v_call: TRBV2; clone_size: NA
cdr3_aa: CASSPPSATEAFF; cdr3_nt: TGTGCCAGCTCACCGCCGTCGGCGACTGAAGCTTTCTTT; j_call: TRBJ1-1; d_call: NA; v_call: TRBV18; clone_size: once
cdr3_aa: CASTPSGAYNEQFF; cdr3_nt: TGTGCCAGCACCCCTAGCGGAGCCTACAATGAGCAGTTCTTC; j_call: TRBJ2-1; d_call: TRBD2; v_call: TRBV7-2; clone_size: NA
cdr3_aa: CASSSPGGNIAKNIQYF; cdr3_nt: TGTGCCAGCAGCTCCCCGGGAGGAAATATAGCCAAAAACATTCAGTACTTC; j_call: TRBJ2-4; d_call: TRBD2; v_call: TRBV7-9; clone_size: once
cdr3_aa: CASSQTGPAGDTQYF; cdr3_nt: TGTGCCAGTAGCCAAACGGGCCCGGCGGGAGATACGCAGTATTTT; j_call: TRBJ2-3; d_call: NA; v_call: TRBV19; clone_size: NA
cdr3_aa: CASSPQLAQTSTDTQYF; cdr3_nt: TGTGCCAGCTCTCCCCAGCTCGCGCAGACTAGCACAGATACGCAGTATTTT; j_call: TRBJ2-3; d_call: NA; v_call: TRBV7-9; clone_size: NA
cdr3_aa: CASSQVAGTLGPPSHTGELFF; cdr3_nt: TGCGCCAGCAGCCAAGTCGCAGGGACTCTTGGTCCCCCCAGCCACACCGGGGAGCTGTTTTTT; j_call: TRBJ2-2; d_call: NA; v_call: TRBV4-1; clone_size: NA
cdr3_aa: CAWSVQTGDQPQHF; cdr3_nt: TGTGCCTGGAGTGTACAGACAGGGGATCAGCCCCAGCATTTT; j_call: TRBJ1-5; d_call: TRBD1; v_call: TRBV30; clone_size: NA
cdr3_aa: CASSQGQGLSGNTIYF; cdr3_nt: TGTGCCAGCAGCCAGGGACAGGGACTCTCTGGAAACACCATATATTTT; j_call: TRBJ1-3; d_call: TRBD1; v_call: TRBV7-6; clone_size: once
cdr3_aa: CASSQTGEGGCTF; cdr3_nt: TGTGCCAGCAGTCAGACAGGGGAAGGAGGCTGCACCTTC; j_call: TRBJ1-2; d_call: TRBD1; v_call: TRBV6-6; clone_size: NA
cdr3_aa: CAIGQGFYEQYF; cdr3_nt: TGCGCCATTGGACAGGGGTTCTACGAGCAGTACTTC; j_call: TRBJ2-7; d_call: TRBD1; v_call: TRBV10-3; clone_size: NA
cdr3_aa: CASSPTWAGARETQYF; cdr3_nt: TGTGCCAGCAGCCCCACTTGGGCAGGGGCGAGAGAGACCCAGTACTTC; j_call: TRBJ2-5; d_call: NA; v_call: TRBV5-6; clone_size: few
cdr3_aa: CASSDGTGGSPLHF; cdr3_nt: TGCGCCAGCAGCGACGGGACAGGGGGTTCACCCCTCCACTTT; j_call: TRBJ1-6; d_call: TRBD1; v_call: TRBV5-1; clone_size: few
cdr3_aa: CASNTEGSGTSDTQYF; cdr3_nt: TGTGCCAGCAACACAGAGGGTAGCGGGACGTCAGATACGCAGTATTTT; j_call: TRBJ2-3; d_call: TRBD2; v_call: TRBV28; clone_size: NA
cdr3_aa: CSAHPVSNTEAFF; cdr3_nt: TGCAGCGCTCACCCCGTTAGTAACACTGAAGCTTTCTTT; j_call: TRBJ1-1; d_call: NA; v_call: TRBV29-1; clone_size: NA
cdr3_aa: CASSEEFHQPQHF; cdr3_nt: TGTGCCAGCAGTGAAGAGTTTCATCAGCCCCAGCATTTT; j_call: TRBJ1-5; d_call: NA; v_call: TRBV2; clone_size: once
cdr3_aa: CASSPYLGPGVF; cdr3_nt: TGTGCCAGTAGTCCCTACTTAGGGCCCGGAGTCTTC; j_call: TRBJ2-1; d_call: NA; v_call: TRBV19; clone_size: NA
cdr3_aa: CATSRGSYNEQFF; cdr3_nt: TGTGCCACCAGCAGGGGGTCCTACAATGAGCAGTTCTTC; j_call: TRBJ2-1; d_call: TRBD1; v_call: TRBV24-1; clone_size: NA